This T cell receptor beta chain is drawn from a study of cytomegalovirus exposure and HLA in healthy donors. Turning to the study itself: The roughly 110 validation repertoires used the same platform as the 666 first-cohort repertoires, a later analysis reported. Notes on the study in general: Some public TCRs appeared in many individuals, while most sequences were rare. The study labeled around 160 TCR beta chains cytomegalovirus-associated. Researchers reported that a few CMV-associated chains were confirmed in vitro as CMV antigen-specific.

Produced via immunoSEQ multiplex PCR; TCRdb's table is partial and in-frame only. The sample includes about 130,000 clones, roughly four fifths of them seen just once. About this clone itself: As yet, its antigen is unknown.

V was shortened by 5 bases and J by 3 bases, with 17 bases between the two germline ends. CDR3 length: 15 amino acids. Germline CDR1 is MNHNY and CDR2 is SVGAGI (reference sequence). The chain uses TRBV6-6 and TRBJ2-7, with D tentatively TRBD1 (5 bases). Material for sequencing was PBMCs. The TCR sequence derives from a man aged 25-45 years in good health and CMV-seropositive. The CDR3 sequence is CASSPTAKSNYEQYF. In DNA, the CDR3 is TGTGCCAGCAGTCCGACAGCTAAATCCAACTACGAGCAGTACTTC.